These 25 T cell receptor beta chains originate from one sample sequenced in a study of T cell responses to AZD1222 COVID-19 vaccine. Assay: immunoSEQ multiplex PCR; the TCRdb copy retains only in-frame clones and omits some. This sample has approximately 160,000 clones; about 92% occur once, and the top ten carry roughly 1%. The source was peripheral blood, collected on day 0 of AZD1222 vaccination. These receptors were obtained from an adult in good health.

The rearrangement uses TRBV12-3 or TRBV12-4 and TRBJ1-5, with D unresolved. The CDR3 length is 13 residues. The V gene lost 5 bases and the J gene lost 5 bases, with 10 bases spanning the gap. CDR3 protein: CASSDFTDQPQHF. CDR3 DNA sequence: TGTGCCAGCAGTGACTTTACAGATCAGCCCCAGCATTTT.

The V and J genes are TRBV28 and TRBJ2-3, with D maybe TRBD1 (8 bases). Germline assignment: CDR1 MDHEN and CDR2 SYDVKM. V was trimmed by 5 bases and J by 5 bases, leaving 17 bases between them. CDR3 size: 15 residues. CDR3 protein: CASSSTGGGEDTQYF. DNA for the CDR3: TGTGCCAGCAGTAGCACAGGGGGGGGTGAAGATACGCAGTATTTT.

The J gene is TRBJ1-5, the V gene TRBV30; TRBD1 matches 7 bases. Germline lookup yields CDR1 GTSNPN and CDR2 SVGIG (reference sequence). This CDR3 comprises 15 residues. Germline trimming cut 3 bases from V and 4 bases from J; bases unmatched to any gene: 9. CDR3 in amino acids: CAWSAGQASNQPQHF. The CDR3 DNA reads as TGTGCCTGGAGCGCAGGACAGGCTTCAAATCAGCCCCAGCATTTT.

The V call is TRBV3-1 (or the pseudogene TRBV3-2), the J call TRBJ2-7, with 7 bases that match TRBD1. Germline values: CDR1 LGHDT, CDR2 YNNKEL (reference sequence). The junction had 1 base not matched to a gene; V was cut back by 3 bases and J by 2 bases. This CDR3 has 13 residues. The CDR3 region is CASSQQGAYEQYF. The CDR3 bases are TGTGCCAGCAGCCAGCAGGGGGCCTACGAGCAGTACTTC.

The chain has TRBV27 and TRBJ2-7, with TRBD1 matching 10 bases. V lost 6 bases to trimming and J lost 2 bases; unmatched junction nucleotides: 7. Germline V CDR1 and CDR2: MNHEY, SMNVEV (reference sequence). There are 15 residues in the CDR3. CDR3 nucleotide sequence: TGTGCCAGCAGGTCTCTTGGGACAGGGGCCTACGAGCAGTACTTC. Translated: CASRSLGTGAYEQYF.

This chain connects TRBV7-9 to TRBJ2-5; 11 bases agree with TRBD1. The CDR3 has 15 amino acids. Germline V gene lookup returns CDR1 SEHNR and CDR2 FQNEAQ (reference sequence). The V gene end was trimmed by 0 bases and the J gene end by 5 bases; junction bases not matched to a gene: 2. CDR3 coding DNA: TGTGCCAGCAGCTTAGCAGGACAGGGGGCGGAGACCCAGTACTTC. Amino acid sequence: CASSLAGQGAETQYF. The variable domain in full, with the rest retrieved from reference TRBV7-9 and TRBJ2-5, is DTGVSQNPRHKITKRGQNVTFRCDPISEHNRLYWYRQTLGQGPEFLTYFQNEAQLEKSRLLSDRFSAERPKGSFSTLEIQRTEQGDSAMYLCASSLAGQGAETQYFGPGTRLLVL.

The chain combines TRBV2 with TRBJ1-5; unclear D gene. The CDR3 runs to 13 residues. Deletions cut 4 bases from V and 3 bases from J, with 7 bases between. CDR1 and CDR2 from the germline V gene are SNHLY and FYNNEI. The CDR3 loop reads CASSVGNNQPQHF. The CDR3 nucleotides read TGTGCCAGCAGTGTAGGGAACAATCAGCCCCAGCATTTT.

The table lists this clone with a count of one. The chain couples TRBV6-5 to TRBJ2-2; TRBD2 is a possible D gene (6 bases). This CDR3 comprises 13 residues. Germline CDR1 reads MNHEY; CDR2 reads SVGAGI. Between the trimmed V and J ends, which lost 6 bases and 3 bases, there was a span of 8 bases. Here the CDR3 reads CASRREDTGELFF. The CDR3 coding sequence is TGTGCCAGCAGAAGGGAGGACACCGGGGAGCTGTTTTTT.

This sequence joins TRBV6-5 and TRBJ1-6, with TRBD1 as a possible D gene (5 bases). V lost 3 bases to trimming and J lost 2 bases, with 11 bases between them. Germline V gives CDR1 MNHEY, CDR2 SVGAGI. The CDR3 runs to 16 residues. The CDR3 region is CASSYDSATYNSPLHF. The CDR3 DNA follows: TGTGCCAGCAGTTATGACAGCGCTACCTATAATTCACCCCTCCACTTT.

The V and J genes are TRBV30 and TRBJ2-5; maybe TRBD1 (6 bases). Trimming pared 2 bases from V and 5 bases from J, leaving 6 bases between. The CDR3 runs 11 residues. The germline CDR1 and CDR2 sequences are GTSNPN and SVGIG (reference sequence). The CDR3 is CAWSQGETQYF. The CDR3 nucleotides read TGTGCCTGGAGTCAGGGGGAGACCCAGTACTTC.

The rearrangement links TRBV9 to TRBJ2-5; no clear D. V lost 0 bases to trimming and J lost 2 bases, with 8 bases between them. The CDR3 spans 14 residues. The germline CDR1 and CDR2 sequences are SGDLS and YYNGEE. The CDR3 loop reads CASSVDRTQETQYF. The CDR3 DNA reads as TGTGCCAGCAGCGTAGACAGAACGCAAGAGACCCAGTACTTC.

This chain uses TRBV2 with TRBJ2-2, with D hard to call. Germline V CDR1 and CDR2: SNHLY, FYNNEI. V was trimmed by 7 bases and J by 8 bases, leaving 11 bases between them. The CDR3 covers 12 residues. CDR3 in amino acids: CASKERSGELFF. For the CDR3, the DNA is TGTGCCAGCAAGGAACGTTCTGGGGAGCTGTTTTTT.

This rearrangement joins TRBV7-6 to TRBJ1-1, with D uncertain. Germline CDR1 reads SGHVS; CDR2 reads FNYEAQ. The CDR3 loop spans 12 amino acids. V shed 5 bases and J shed 5 bases, with 9 bases lying between them. The CDR3: CASSPPRTEAFF. The CDR3 bases are TGTGCCAGCAGCCCCCCGAGGACTGAAGCTTTCTTT. Using reference TRBV7-6 and TRBJ1-1 for the parts outside the CDR3, the full variable domain is GAGVSQSPRYKVTKRGQDVALRCDPISGHVSLYWYRQALGQGPEFLTYFNYEAQQDKSGLPNDRFSAERPEGSISTLTIQRTEQRDSAMYRCASSPPRTEAFFGQGTRLTVV.

The rearrangement links TRBV9 to TRBJ2-3; 8 bases map to TRBD2. The V and J ends lost 3 bases and 0 bases, in that order; junction bases with no gene match: 6. CDR1 and CDR2 from the germline V gene are SGDLS and YYNGEE. The CDR3 loop spans 16 amino acids. The CDR3 sequence: CASSGYTSGSTDTQYF. The CDR3 nucleotides read TGTGCCAGCAGCGGATATACTAGCGGCAGCACAGATACGCAGTATTTT.

The gene calls are TRBV5-1 and TRBJ1-1, with D uncertain. The germline gives CDR1 SGHRS, CDR2 YFSETQ. This CDR3 has 14 amino acids. V lost 1 base to trimming and J lost 1 base, with 8 bases between them. This CDR3 reads CASSLWAGNTEAFF. The CDR3, as DNA: TGCGCCAGCAGCTTGTGGGCGGGGAACACTGAAGCTTTCTTT.

The CDR3 region is CASSLGAGGTGRYNEQFF. CDR3 sequence (DNA): TGTGCCAGCAGCTTAGGGGCGGGGGGTACTGGGCGATACAATGAGCAGTTCTTC. The chain has TRBV7-9 and TRBJ2-1, with 8 bases aligning to TRBD2. After removal of 1 base from V and 4 bases from J, the junction contained 12 bases not matched to a gene. Germline assignment: CDR1 SEHNR and CDR2 FQNEAQ (reference sequence). The CDR3 runs to 18 residues.

This clone was counted once. The chain combines TRBV5-1 with TRBJ2-5; 12 nucleotides line up with TRBD2. J was trimmed by 3 bases and V by 2 bases; bases with no gene match: 5. The CDR3 covers 16 residues. Per germline, CDR1 SGHRS and CDR2 YFSETQ. The CDR3 DNA is TGCGCCAGCAGCTTTGGTGGACTAGCGGGGAAAGAGACCCAGTACTTC. This sequence encodes CASSFGGLAGKETQYF. The complete variable domain, with remaining parts taken from reference TRBV5-1 and TRBJ2-5, reads KAGVTQTPRYLIKTRGQQVTLSCSPISGHRSVSWYQQTPGQGLQFLFEYFSETQRNKGNFPGRFSGRQFSNSRSEMNVSTLELGDSALYLCASSFGGLAGKETQYFGPGTRLLVL.

J is TRBJ1-3 and V is TRBV4-1, with D maybe TRBD1 (6 bases). Trimming took off 4 bases at V and 0 bases at J, with 13 bases between the two ends. Per the germline V gene, CDR1 is MGHRA and CDR2 is YSYEKL. CDR3 length equals 16 residues. In DNA, the CDR3 is TGCGCCAGCAGCCTCCGACAGGCTAGCTCTGGAAACACCATATATTTT. It encodes CASSLRQASSGNTIYF.

The chain joins TRBV5-1 to TRBJ2-1, with TRBD2 matching 11 bases. The V gene end was trimmed by 0 bases and the J gene end by 8 bases; junction bases not matched to a gene: 7. In germline, CDR1 is SGHRS, CDR2 YFSETQ. CDR3 length equals 16 residues. This CDR3 is CASSLGLAGGSDEQFF. The CDR3 DNA reads as TGCGCCAGCAGCTTGGGGCTAGCGGGGGGATCCGATGAGCAGTTCTTC.

The chain has TRBV6-5 and TRBJ2-3, with D possibly TRBD1 on 5 matching bases. The germline V gene encodes CDR1 MNHEY and CDR2 SVGAGI. This CDR3 is 15 amino acids long. Trimming left V 2 bases short and J 2 bases short, with 11 bases between. CDR3 DNA: TGTGCCAGCAGTTACGCCGACAGAGACACAGATACGCAGTATTTT. It is translated as CASSYADRDTDTQYF.

This clone was seen a single time. This chain connects TRBV6-5 to TRBJ1-5; D uncertain. V was cut by 5 bases and J by 5 bases, with 10 bases left in between. Per the germline V gene, CDR1 is MNHEY and CDR2 is SVGAGI. The CDR3 is 13 residues long. The CDR3 sequence is CASSLDIYQPQHF. The CDR3 DNA reads as TGTGCCAGCAGTCTAGACATCTATCAGCCCCAGCATTTT.

This sequence joins TRBV6-4 and TRBJ2-3; 8 nucleotides line up with TRBD1. CDR3 length: 16 amino acids. Germline lookup yields CDR1 MRHNA and CDR2 SNTAGT. The V segment lost 0 bases and the J segment 1 base; nucleotides outside the gene matches: 3. The CDR3 region is CASSDSVGQGTDTQYF. The CDR3 DNA sequence: TGTGCCAGCAGTGACTCGGTGGGACAGGGCACAGATACGCAGTATTTT.

This clone was detected only once. The chain combines TRBV4-2 with TRBJ2-3, with D perhaps TRBD1 (7 bases). This CDR3 spans 21 amino acids. Germline CDR1 LGHNA, CDR2 YNFKEQ. V lost 3 bases to trimming and J lost 0 bases, with 28 bases between them. DNA for the CDR3: TGTGCCAGCAGCCATCGGTGGGGGATCCTGACGACAGGGACTAGCACAGATACGCAGTATTTT. Its translation: CASSHRWGILTTGTSTDTQYF.

The genes are TRBV18 and TRBJ1-1; D is unclear. The CDR3 contains 14 residues. CDR1 and CDR2 from the germline V gene are KGHSH and LQKENI. With 8 bases removed from V and 6 bases from J, the gap between germline ends came to 19 bases. CDR3 amino acids: CASSRPGGEAEAFF. For the CDR3, the DNA is TGTGCCAGCAGCCGCCCGGGAGGTGAGGCTGAAGCTTTCTTT.

The genes are TRBV4-2 and TRBJ2-1; 12 nucleotides line up with TRBD2. The CDR3 sequence is 18 residues long. The germline CDR1 and CDR2 sequences are LGHNA and YNFKEQ. Trimming cost V 4 bases and J 5 bases; bases outside gene matches: 12. The CDR3 reads CASSLRIGLAGGNNEQFF. CDR3 DNA sequence: TGTGCCAGCAGCCTGCGAATTGGGCTAGCGGGGGGGAACAATGAGCAGTTCTTC.